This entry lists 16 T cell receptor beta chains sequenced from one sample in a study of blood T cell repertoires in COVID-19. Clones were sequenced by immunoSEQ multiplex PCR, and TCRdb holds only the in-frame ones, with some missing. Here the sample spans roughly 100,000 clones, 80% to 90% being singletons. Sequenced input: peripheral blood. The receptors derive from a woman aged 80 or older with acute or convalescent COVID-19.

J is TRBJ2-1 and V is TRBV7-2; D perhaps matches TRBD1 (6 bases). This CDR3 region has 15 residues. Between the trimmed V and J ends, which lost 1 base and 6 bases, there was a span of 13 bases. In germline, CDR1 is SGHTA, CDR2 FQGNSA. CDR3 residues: CASSLEWGPSNEQFF. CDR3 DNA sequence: TGTGCCAGCAGCTTAGAATGGGGGCCCAGCAATGAGCAGTTCTTC.

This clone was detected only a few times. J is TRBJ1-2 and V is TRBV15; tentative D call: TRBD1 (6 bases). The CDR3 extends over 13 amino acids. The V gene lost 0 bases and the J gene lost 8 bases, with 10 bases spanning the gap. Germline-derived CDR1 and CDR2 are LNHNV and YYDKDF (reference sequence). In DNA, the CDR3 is TGTGCCACCAGCAGAGATCCGGGGGGCGGCTACACCTTC. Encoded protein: CATSRDPGGGYTF.

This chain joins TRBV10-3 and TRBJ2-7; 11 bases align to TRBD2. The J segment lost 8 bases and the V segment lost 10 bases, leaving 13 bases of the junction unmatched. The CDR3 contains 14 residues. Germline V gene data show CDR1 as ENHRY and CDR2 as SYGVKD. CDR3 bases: TGTGCCACCTTAGCGGGGGGGCCCTATCAGAAGCAGTACTTC. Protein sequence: CATLAGGPYQKQYF.

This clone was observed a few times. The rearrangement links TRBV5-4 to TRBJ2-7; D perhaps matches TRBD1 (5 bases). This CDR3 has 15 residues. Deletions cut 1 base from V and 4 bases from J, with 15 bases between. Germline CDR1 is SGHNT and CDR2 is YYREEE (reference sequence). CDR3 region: CASSLSDRQPYEQYF. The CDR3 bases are TGTGCCAGCAGCTTGTCTGACAGACAGCCTTACGAGCAGTACTTC.

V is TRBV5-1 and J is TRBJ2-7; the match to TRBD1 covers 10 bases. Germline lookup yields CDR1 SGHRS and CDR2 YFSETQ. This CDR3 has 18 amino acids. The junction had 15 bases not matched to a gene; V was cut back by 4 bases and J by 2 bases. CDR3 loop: CASSRPGQGNYGTYEQYF. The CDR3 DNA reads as TGCGCCAGCAGCCGTCCGGGACAGGGGAATTATGGTACCTACGAGCAGTACTTC.

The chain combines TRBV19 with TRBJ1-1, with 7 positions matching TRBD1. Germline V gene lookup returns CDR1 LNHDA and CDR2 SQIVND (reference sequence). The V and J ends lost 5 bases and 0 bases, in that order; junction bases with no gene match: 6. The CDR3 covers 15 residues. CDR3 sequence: CASSLTGQMNTEAFF. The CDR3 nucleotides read TGTGCCAGTAGTCTCACGGGACAGATGAACACTGAAGCTTTCTTT.

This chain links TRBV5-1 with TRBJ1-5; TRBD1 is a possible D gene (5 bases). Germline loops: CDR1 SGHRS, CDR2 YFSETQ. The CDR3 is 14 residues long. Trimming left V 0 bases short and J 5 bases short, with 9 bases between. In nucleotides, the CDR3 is TGCGCCAGCAGCTTGGCAGGGTTCGATCAGCCCCAGCATTTT. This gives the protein CASSLAGFDQPQHF.

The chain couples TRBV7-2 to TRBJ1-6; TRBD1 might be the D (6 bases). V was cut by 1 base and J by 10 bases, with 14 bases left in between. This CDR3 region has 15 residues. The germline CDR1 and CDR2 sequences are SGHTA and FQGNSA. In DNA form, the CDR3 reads TGTGCCAGCAGCTTAGATGGTGTGGGGGCATCACCCCTCCACTTT. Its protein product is CASSLDGVGASPLHF.

The CDR3 here is CAISEHLAGAGEGYTF. The DNA of the CDR3 is TGTGCCATCAGTGAGCATTTGGCAGGGGCAGGGGAAGGCTACACCTTC. The V gene is TRBV10-3, the J gene TRBJ1-2, with a weak D call TRBD1 (6 bases). Germline V gene data show CDR1 as ENHRY and CDR2 as SYGVKD. The V end was cut by 2 bases, the J end by 8 bases, with 21 bases between. The CDR3 covers 16 residues.

CDR3 sequence reads: CASSLVRGYEQYF. In nucleotides, the CDR3 is TGTGCCAGCAGTCTAGTCAGGGGCTATGAGCAGTACTTC. This rearrangement joins TRBV27 to TRBJ2-7, with D possibly TRBD1 on 6 matching bases. CDR1 is MNHEY, CDR2 SMNVEV, per germline (reference sequence). V dropped 5 bases and J dropped 7 bases, with 15 bases sitting between them. The CDR3 runs 13 residues.

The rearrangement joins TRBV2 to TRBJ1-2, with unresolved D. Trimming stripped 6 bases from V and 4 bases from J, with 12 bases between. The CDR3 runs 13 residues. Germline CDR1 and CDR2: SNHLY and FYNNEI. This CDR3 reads CASRDGGFYGYTF. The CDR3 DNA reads TGTGCCAGCAGGGACGGCGGGTTCTATGGCTACACCTTC.

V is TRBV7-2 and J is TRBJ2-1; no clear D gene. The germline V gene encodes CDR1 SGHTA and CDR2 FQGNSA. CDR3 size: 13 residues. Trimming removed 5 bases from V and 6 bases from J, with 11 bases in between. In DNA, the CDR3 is TGTGCCAGCAGCGCTGAGATTGTCAATGAGCAGTTCTTC. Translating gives CASSAEIVNEQFF.

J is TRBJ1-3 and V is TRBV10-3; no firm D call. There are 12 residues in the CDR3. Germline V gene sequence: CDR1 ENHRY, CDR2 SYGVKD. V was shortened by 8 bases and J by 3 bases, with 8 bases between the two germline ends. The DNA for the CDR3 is TGTGCCATCGACCGGGGTGGAAACACCATATATTTT. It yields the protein CAIDRGGNTIYF.

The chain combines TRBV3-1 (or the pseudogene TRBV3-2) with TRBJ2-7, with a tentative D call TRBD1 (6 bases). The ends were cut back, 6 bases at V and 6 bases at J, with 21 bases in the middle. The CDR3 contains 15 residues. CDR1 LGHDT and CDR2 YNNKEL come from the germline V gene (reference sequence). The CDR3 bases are TGTGCCAGCAGTCTTGCTTTGGGGGCCCGGGGCGAGCAGTACTTC. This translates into CASSLALGARGEQYF.

CDR3 sequence (DNA): TGTGCCAGCAGCTTAGTACGGACAGACTCTGGAAACACCATATATTTT. Its translation is CASSLVRTDSGNTIYF. J is TRBJ1-3 and V is TRBV7-9; possible D gene TRBD1, 6 bases. The CDR3 length is 16 residues. V was clipped by 1 base and J by 0 bases, with 10 bases between them. The germline V gene has CDR1 SEHNR and CDR2 FQNEAQ (reference sequence).

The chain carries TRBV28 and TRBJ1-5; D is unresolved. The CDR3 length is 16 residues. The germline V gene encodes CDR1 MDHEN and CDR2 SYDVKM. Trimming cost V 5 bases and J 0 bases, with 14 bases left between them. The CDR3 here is CASSPGPKYSNQPQHF. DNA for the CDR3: TGTGCCAGCAGTCCAGGCCCGAAATATAGCAATCAGCCCCAGCATTTT.